This is a list of T cell receptor beta chains from one sample in a study of cytotoxic CD8 clonotypes in ibrutinib-treated CLL. Data came from immunoSEQ multiplex PCR; TCRdb stores just in-frame clones and leaves some out. The table lists 45,000 to 65,000 clones, roughly 83% of them singletons, with about a fifth in the top ten. The specimen comprised PBMCs, sampled after 24 months of ibrutinib treatment. These receptors were collected from a human donor with chronic lymphocytic leukemia. The conserved cysteine and the conserved F or W are not part of the CDR3 here.

J | V | CDR3
TRBJ2-1 | TRBV18 | ASSPDRQSYNEQF
TRBJ2-7 | TRBV9 | ASSVEVAGNEQY
TRBJ2-5 | TRBV5-8 | ASSWGTRDEETQY
TRBJ2-1 | TRBV9 | ASSVKTSGHYNEQF
TRBJ1-1 | TRBV15 | ATSRDASLGEAF
TRBJ2-1 | TRBV4-1 | ASMKSSGGFNEQF
TRBJ2-3 | TRBV7-2 | ASSQAGGPTDTQY
TRBJ1-3 | TRBV6-5 | ASSYSKTGVNTIY
TRBJ1-6 | TRBV30 | AWSPGQNSPLH
TRBJ2-7 | TRBV5-4 | ASSKPRDTSYEQY
TRBJ2-7 | TRBV5-8 | ASSARTGRSYEQY
TRBJ2-1 | TRBV11-2 | ASSVVGAGRLYNEQF